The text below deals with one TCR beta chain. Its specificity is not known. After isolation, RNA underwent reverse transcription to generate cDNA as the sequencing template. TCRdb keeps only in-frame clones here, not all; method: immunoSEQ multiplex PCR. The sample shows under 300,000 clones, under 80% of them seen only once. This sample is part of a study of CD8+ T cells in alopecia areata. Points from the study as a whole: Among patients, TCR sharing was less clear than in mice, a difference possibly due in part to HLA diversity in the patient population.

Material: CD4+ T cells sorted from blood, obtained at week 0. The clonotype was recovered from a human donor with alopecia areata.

CDR3 nucleotides: TGTGCCACCAGCAGAGCGAGAGCCTCTGGGGCCAACGTCCTGACTTTC. Its translation: CATSRARASGANVLTF. The chain uses TRBV15 and TRBJ2-6; no definite D call. This CDR3 is built from 16 residues. Trimming pared 1 base from V and 0 bases from J, leaving 7 bases between. The V gene's germline CDR1 is LNHNV and CDR2 YYDKDF (reference sequence).